Listed here are 29 T cell receptor beta chains from one sample, sequenced in a study of T cells after posttransplantation cyclophosphamide. Here immunoSEQ multiplex PCR was the method, and the copy in TCRdb shows in-frame clones only, minus some. The table includes roughly 8,300 clones, 82% detected once. Treatment was busulfan-fludarabine conditioning, a marrow graft, and cyclophosphamide on days +3 and +4. The specimen comprised CD4+ T cells sorted from blood, sampled more than 950 days after allogeneic stem cell transplant with posttransplant cyclophosphamide. The receptors originated from a female patient aged 35 to 55 who received an allogeneic stem cell transplant from a related donor, was CMV-positive, and had no GVHD. Some T cells may be graft donor cells.

V is TRBV6-5 and J is TRBJ2-5; D possibly corresponds to TRBD2 (7 bases). The CDR3 contains 15 residues. The germline CDR1 and CDR2 sequences are MNHEY and SVGAGI. The germline V and J ends were trimmed by 2 bases and 5 bases, with 15 bases remaining between them. CDR3 DNA sequence: TGTGCCAGCAGTTACCGGGGGGCAAGGATTGAGACCCAGTACTTC. Its translation is CASSYRGARIETQYF.

This chain connects TRBV2 to TRBJ2-1; the match to TRBD1 covers 7 bases. Trimming at V came to 8 bases and at J to 15 bases, leaving 13 bases not matched to a gene. Germline CDR1 SNHLY, CDR2 FYNNEI. The CDR3 is made up of 12 amino acids. CDR3 DNA sequence: TGTGCCAGCTTGCAATCTGACAGGGCCCCGTTCTTC. Protein sequence: CASLQSDRAPFF.

The V and J genes are TRBV4-3 and TRBJ2-7; 9 positions match TRBD1. The CDR3 loop spans 13 amino acids. Germline CDR1 reads LGHNA; CDR2 reads YSLEER. V trimming: 4 bases; J trimming: 4 bases; junction bases outside the gene matches: 2. This CDR3 reads CASSRGQGYEQYF. In DNA form, the CDR3 reads TGCGCCAGCAGCCGAGGACAGGGGTACGAGCAGTACTTC.

The CDR3 region is CASSLFSGVGKLFF. The CDR3 nucleotides read TGTGCCAGCAGCTTGTTTTCCGGGGTCGGGAAACTGTTTTTT. The V gene is TRBV7-9, the J gene TRBJ1-4; no firm D call. Germline V gene sequence: CDR1 SEHNR, CDR2 FQNEAQ (reference sequence). CDR3 size: 14 residues. The V gene lost 3 bases and the J gene lost 11 bases, with 16 bases spanning the gap.

The J gene is TRBJ2-6, the V gene TRBV7-9; tentative D call: TRBD1 (6 bases). Germline-derived CDR1 and CDR2 are SEHNR and FQNEAQ (reference sequence). The CDR3 runs 17 residues. V gave up 3 bases and J gave up 2 bases, with 14 bases separating them. CDR3 nucleotides: TGTGCCAGCAGCTTTAAGGCAGGGGTAGCTGGGGCCAACGTCCTGACTTTC. Translating it yields CASSFKAGVAGANVLTF.

This chain joins TRBV7-3 and TRBJ2-1; 9 bases line up with TRBD1. The J segment lost 4 bases and the V segment lost 3 bases, leaving 4 bases of the junction unmatched. Germline CDR1 is SGHTA and CDR2 is FQGTGA. CDR3 size: 15 residues. CDR3 amino acids: CASSFRQGEYNEQFF. Written as DNA, the CDR3 is TGTGCCAGCAGCTTTAGACAGGGGGAATACAATGAGCAGTTCTTC. Full variable domain (missing parts from reference TRBV7-3 and TRBJ2-1): GAGVSQTPSNKVTEKGKYVELRCDPISGHTALYWYRQSLGQGPEFLIYFQGTGAADDSGLPNDRFFAVRPEGSVSTLKIQRTERGDSAVYLCASSFRQGEYNEQFFGPGTRLTVL.

This chain joins TRBV6-1 and TRBJ2-7; 7 bases line up with TRBD1. Germline V gene lookup returns CDR1 MNHNS and CDR2 SASEGT. This CDR3 region has 13 residues. J was trimmed by 0 bases and V by 5 bases; bases with no gene match: 1. CDR3 sequence reads: CASSWDSSYEQYF. CDR3 nucleotides: TGTGCCAGCAGTTGGGACAGCTCCTACGAGCAGTACTTC.

The gene calls are TRBV6-6 and TRBJ1-1; 9 bases align to TRBD1. Germline V gives CDR1 MNHNY, CDR2 SVGAGI (reference sequence). CDR3 size: 14 residues. Germline trimming cut 8 bases from V and 4 bases from J; bases unmatched to any gene: 8. Written as DNA, the CDR3 is TGTGCCAGCTCTACAGGGGGCGAGTTCACTGAAGCTTTCTTT. It specifies CASSTGGEFTEAFF.

Only a few counts were recorded for this clone. V is TRBV25-1 and J is TRBJ2-7, with TRBD1 matching over 7 bases. V was clipped by 8 bases and J by 0 bases; unmatched bases: 4. The length of the CDR3 is 13 residues. CDR1 and CDR2 (germline): MGHDK, SYGVNS. In DNA form, the CDR3 reads TGTGCCAGCCGTCGGGACAGCTCCTACGAGCAGTACTTC. Translated: CASRRDSSYEQYF.

This chain joins TRBV7-2 and TRBJ1-2; D is perhaps TRBD1 (5 bases). Germline values: CDR1 SGHTA, CDR2 FQGNSA. With 4 bases removed from V and 8 bases from J, the gap between germline ends came to 20 bases. The CDR3 loop spans 15 amino acids. CDR3 nucleotide sequence: TGTGCCAGCAGCTCGGGCAGGGATTTCCTAGGAGGCTACACCTTC. Its protein is CASSSGRDFLGGYTF.

CDR3 region: CASSELRDYPYTF. CDR3 DNA sequence: TGTGCCAGCAGTGAACTACGGGATTACCCCTACACCTTC. V and J are TRBV6-1 and TRBJ1-2; unclear D gene. Looked up from germline, CDR1 is MNHNS and CDR2 is SASEGT. With 2 bases removed from V and 10 bases from J, the gap between germline ends came to 14 bases. The CDR3 sequence is 13 residues long.

CDR3 protein: CASRGGTGGGQETQYF. CDR3 sequence (DNA): TGTGCCAGCAGGGGGGGGACAGGGGGAGGGCAAGAGACCCAGTACTTC. This chain joins TRBV25-1 and TRBJ2-5; 11 bases align to TRBD1. This CDR3 is built from 16 residues. Germline CDR1 reads MGHDK; CDR2 reads SYGVNS. The V and J ends lost 6 bases and 2 bases, in that order; junction bases with no gene match: 8.

This clone occurred a few times. CDR3 sequence reads: CASGFSPAGNTIYF. The CDR3 DNA follows: TGTGCTAGTGGTTTTTCCCCAGCGGGAAACACCATATATTTT. This chain links TRBV12-5 with TRBJ1-3; unclear D gene. V lost 3 bases to trimming and J lost 4 bases, with 10 bases between them. The CDR3 runs to 14 residues. Germline lookup yields CDR1 LGHNT and CDR2 FRNRAP.

This sequence joins TRBV6-6 and TRBJ1-6; weak D call: TRBD1 (5 bases). The CDR3 spans 16 residues. Germline V gives CDR1 MNHNY, CDR2 SVGAGI (reference sequence). Trimming removed 0 bases from V and 7 bases from J, with 13 bases in between. The CDR3, as DNA: TGTGCCAGCAGTTACTCGTGGGACTTTTCGAATTCACCCCTCCACTTT. This encodes CASSYSWDFSNSPLHF.

V usage is TRBV5-1 and J usage is TRBJ2-2; 8 bases are a match to TRBD1. In germline, CDR1 is SGHRS, CDR2 YFSETQ. The length of the CDR3 is 16 residues. Losses at the gene ends were 4 bases for V and 4 bases for J; bases not matched to a gene: 9. CDR3 sequence: CASSPGQGSITGELFF. The CDR3 DNA is TGCGCCAGCAGCCCCGGACAGGGCAGTATCACCGGGGAGCTGTTTTTT.

The V gene is TRBV6-6, the J gene TRBJ2-3; the match to TRBD2 covers 10 bases. V gave up 7 bases and J gave up 5 bases; unmatched junction bases: 6. The length of the CDR3 is 14 residues. The germline V gene has CDR1 MNHNY and CDR2 SVGAGI (reference sequence). CDR3 in DNA: TGTGCCAGCAAAAGCGGGGGGGCTAAAGATACGCAGTATTTT. Its protein is CASKSGGAKDTQYF.

The CDR3 spells CASSLWGTAYTEAFF. For the CDR3, the DNA is TGTGCCAGCAGTTTATGGGGGACAGCTTACACTGAAGCTTTCTTT. The gene calls are TRBV28 and TRBJ1-1; the match to TRBD1 covers 7 bases. The V segment lost 0 bases and the J segment 3 bases; nucleotides outside the gene matches: 4. Germline V CDR1 and CDR2: MDHEN, SYDVKM. CDR3 length: 15 amino acids.

In the case of this clone: A read error may produce the germline difference seen at one junction end. This sample includes further DNA sequences coding for the same CDR3. The chain recombines TRBV19 with TRBJ1-6, with D perhaps TRBD1 (5 bases). This CDR3 is 17 amino acids long. Germline V gene data show CDR1 as LNHDA and CDR2 as SQIVND (reference sequence). The CDR3 reads CASSTARGSRVHSPLHF. In nucleotides, the CDR3 is TGTGCCAGTAGTACCGCCCGGGGGAGCAGGGTCCATTCCCCCCTCCACTTT.

This chain connects TRBV6-1 to TRBJ1-1, with TRBD1 matching 7 bases. This CDR3 has 14 residues. Germline V gene lookup returns CDR1 MNHNS and CDR2 SASEGT. V lost 7 bases and J lost 5; bases outside the gene matches: 10. The CDR3 bases are TGTGCCAGCACCTTGACAGGGCTGGGAACTGAAGCTTTCTTT. This sequence encodes CASTLTGLGTEAFF.

Worth noting for this clone: A far larger clone is off by one base, so a read error is likely. V gene TRBV6-1 combines with J gene TRBJ2-1, with 9 nucleotides matching TRBD1. Per the germline V gene, CDR1 is MNHNS and CDR2 is SASEGT. This CDR3 has 18 residues. After removal of 1 base from V and 2 bases from J, the junction contained 9 bases not matched to a gene. The CDR3 DNA reads TGTGCCAGCAGTGAAGTACCCTACAGGGGGCTGGCCTACAATGAGCAGTTCTTC. It yields the protein CASSEVPYRGLAYNEQFF.

The chain joins TRBV4-1 to TRBJ1-2, with 9 bases aligning to TRBD1. This CDR3 comprises 16 residues. Germline V lookup: CDR1 MGHRA, CDR2 YSYEKL. The ends lost 0 bases at V and 6 bases at J; junction bases unmatched: 8. CDR3 bases: TGCGCCAGCAGCCAAGACAGGACAGGGGTGATGGATGGCTACACCTTC. This sequence encodes CASSQDRTGVMDGYTF.

The V and J genes are TRBV5-4 and TRBJ2-5, with D unclear. The CDR3 totals 12 residues. V was pared by 1 base and J by 5 bases, with 6 bases between. The germline V gene has CDR1 SGHNT and CDR2 YYREEE (reference sequence). The CDR3 protein is CASSLQRETQYF. The CDR3 nucleotides are TGTGCCAGCAGCTTGCAACGGGAGACCCAGTACTTC.

This clone came up once. The J gene is TRBJ2-3, the V gene TRBV7-2, with 7 bases matching TRBD1. Germline trimming cut 5 bases from V and 7 bases from J; bases unmatched to any gene: 9. Germline loops: CDR1 SGHTA, CDR2 FQGNSA. The CDR3 has 14 residues. The CDR3 protein is CASSNRQGSNTQYF. As DNA, the CDR3 is TGTGCCAGCAGCAACCGACAGGGTTCAAATACGCAGTATTTT.

This chain connects TRBV5-1 to TRBJ2-2, with 7 bases lining up with TRBD1. Germline values: CDR1 SGHRS, CDR2 YFSETQ. The V and J ends lost 4 bases and 5 bases, in that order; junction bases with no gene match: 11. The CDR3 has 16 residues. CDR3 amino acids: CASSATAGTATGELFF. The DNA for the CDR3 is TGCGCCAGCAGCGCGACTGCCGGGACAGCAACCGGGGAGCTGTTTTTT.

This chain joins TRBV6-6 and TRBJ1-2, with 9 positions matching TRBD1. Germline trimming cut 5 bases from V and 5 bases from J; bases unmatched to any gene: 9. This CDR3 contains 15 residues. Germline V gene lookup returns CDR1 MNHNY and CDR2 SVGAGI (reference sequence). CDR3 loop: CASSRRTGDLYGYTF. CDR3 coding DNA: TGTGCCAGCAGTAGACGGACAGGGGACCTTTATGGCTACACCTTC.

The chain couples TRBV7-8 to TRBJ1-2, with a tentative D call TRBD1 (5 bases). The CDR3 has 16 amino acids. Germline V CDR1 and CDR2: SGHVS, FQNEAQ. The V gene lost 6 bases and the J gene lost 5 bases, with 22 bases spanning the gap. Written as DNA, the CDR3 is TGTGCCAGCAGTTCAACTGGTGGCAGGGCCAGATATGGCTACACCTTC. This gives the protein CASSSTGGRARYGYTF.

Only one count was recorded for this clone. This sequence joins TRBV28 and TRBJ2-7, with a weak D call TRBD1 (5 bases). The CDR3 spans 11 residues. The germline V and J ends were trimmed by 6 bases and 3 bases, with 6 bases remaining between them. Germline V lookup: CDR1 MDHEN, CDR2 SYDVKM. For the CDR3, the DNA is TGTGCCAGCAGGGGGCGCTACGAGCAGTACTTC. Encoded protein: CASRGRYEQYF.

This clone was counted a single time. V usage is TRBV18 and J usage is TRBJ1-5, with D possibly TRBD1 on 5 matching bases. V lost 3 bases and J lost 6, with 12 bases in between. CDR3 length: 14 amino acids. Germline lookup yields CDR1 KGHSH and CDR2 LQKENI. The CDR3 region is CASSPDSGVQPQHF. In nucleotides, the CDR3 is TGTGCCAGCTCACCCGACAGCGGGGTTCAGCCCCAGCATTTT.

The V and J genes are TRBV5-1 and TRBJ2-7, with TRBD1 identical over 9 bases. The V gene's germline CDR1 is SGHRS and CDR2 YFSETQ. With 4 bases clipped from V and 4 bases from J, the junction kept 12 bases outside the gene matches. This CDR3 contains 16 residues. This chain's CDR3 is CASSGGTGPLRYEQYF. CDR3 sequence (DNA): TGCGCCAGCAGCGGAGGGACAGGGCCACTGAGGTACGAGCAGTACTTC.